This entry features one TCR beta chain sequence. What it binds is unknown. Pooling covered second doses at about 4 or about 12 weeks. This specimen belongs to a study of T cell responses to AZD1222 COVID-19 vaccine. The CDR3 loop spans 15 amino acids. The ends were cut back, 2 bases at V and 3 bases at J, with 11 bases in the middle. In germline, CDR1 is SGHVS, CDR2 FNYEAQ. Whole-study results and caveats: Two AZD1222 doses significantly raised spike-specific TCR breadth and depth over controls.

Here immunoSEQ multiplex PCR was the method, and the copy in TCRdb shows in-frame clones only, minus some. The sample comprises about 140,000 clones, approximately 91% of which are singletons, and 1.9% rests with the top ten. This chain joins TRBV7-6 and TRBJ1-5; possibly TRBD1 for D (5 bases). The starting material was peripheral blood, obtained 28 days after the second AZD1222 dose. This sequence originates from an adult who received the AZD1222 COVID-19 vaccine. CDR3 nucleotide sequence: TGTGCCAGCAGCTTACGGCCCGGGACCAATCAGCCCCAGCATTTT. It translates to CASSLRPGTNQPQHF. Based on the CDR3 plus reference TRBV7-6 and TRBJ1-5, the full variable domain is GAGVSQSPRYKVTKRGQDVALRCDPISGHVSLYWYRQALGQGPEFLTYFNYEAQQDKSGLPNDRFSAERPEGSISTLTIQRTEQRDSAMYRCASSLRPGTNQPQHFGDGTRLSIL.